The clone carrying this TCR beta chain was seen ten or more times. Its antigen is as yet unknown. These data belong to a study of T-cell reconstitution after alpha-beta-depleted transplantation in children. The CDR3 is 13 amino acids. The V gene's germline CDR1 is SQVTM and CDR2 ANQGSEA. The V end lost 3 bases, the J end lost 3 bases, and 10 bases lay between the germline ends. General observations from the study: As was reported, about two months after transplant, alpha-beta T cells came from several hundred expanded graft clones.

TCRbeta library preparation incorporated unique molecular identifiers. TCRdb re-called the PCR reads with MiXCR, one entry per CDR3 protein. The sample records hundreds of thousands of distinct CDR3 sequences, approximately 13% being singletons. This sequence originates from a male patient younger than 18 who had a stem cell transplant for acute myeloid leukemia, so the T cells may come from the graft donor. The gene calls are TRBV29-1 and TRBJ2-3; D perhaps matches TRBD2 (5 bases). The sample consisted of PBMCs, mostly from graft donor cells, taken 360 days after TCRalphabeta/CD19-depleted stem cell transplant. The CDR3 sequence: CSVDLRGTDTQYF. The CDR3 bases are TGCAGCGTTGATTTACGGGGTACAGATACGCAGTATTTT.